Shown below are 12 T cell receptor beta chains from a single sample sequenced in a study of blood T cell repertoires in COVID-19. Clones were sequenced by immunoSEQ multiplex PCR, and TCRdb holds only the in-frame ones, with some missing. The sample has 150,000 to 200,000 clones; around 76% are singletons. Sequencing was performed on peripheral blood. The receptors shown here come from a woman in her fifties or sixties with COVID-19, enrolled during active disease.

The rearrangement links TRBV16 to TRBJ2-1; D may be TRBD2 (5 bases). CDR1 is KGHSY, CDR2 FQNENV, per germline. Trimming removed 4 bases from V and 0 bases from J, with 16 bases in between. This CDR3 comprises 17 residues. CDR3 DNA: TGTGCCAGCAGCCCCGGGGATCTAGCCCACTCCTACAATGAGCAGTTCTTC. Translating gives CASSPGDLAHSYNEQFF.

V and J are TRBV28 and TRBJ2-5, with D possibly TRBD1 on 6 matching bases. Germline lookup yields CDR1 MDHEN and CDR2 SYDVKM. CDR3 length: 16 amino acids. V lost 4 bases to trimming and J lost 5 bases, with 20 bases between them. The CDR3 protein is CASSSRDTTRRETQYF. CDR3 in DNA: TGTGCCAGCAGTTCCCGGGACACCACCCGGAGGGAGACCCAGTACTTC.

This rearrangement joins TRBV16 to TRBJ1-5; no reliable D call. The CDR3 consists of 16 residues. Germline CDR1 reads KGHSY; CDR2 reads FQNENV. Trimming shortened V by 2 bases and J by 0 bases, and 11 bases separated the two germline ends. Here the CDR3 reads CASSQGQQYSNQPQHF. The CDR3, as DNA: TGTGCCAGCAGCCAAGGGCAGCAATATAGCAATCAGCCCCAGCATTTT.

The chain is built from TRBV9 and TRBJ1-4; no definite D call. This CDR3 region has 15 residues. Germline CDR1 SGDLS, CDR2 YYNGEE. V gave up 0 bases and J gave up 5 bases, with 11 bases separating them. The CDR3: CASSVATSLNEKLFF. The CDR3 nucleotides are TGTGCCAGCAGCGTAGCTACGTCGCTCAATGAAAAACTGTTTTTT.

The genes are TRBV20-1 and TRBJ2-1, with a tentative D call TRBD2 (6 bases). Trimming removed 3 bases at V and 7 bases at J, with 16 bases between. Germline V CDR1 and CDR2: DFQATT, SNEGSKA (reference sequence). This CDR3 contains 14 residues. CDR3 loop: CSASGTGARNEQFF. CDR3 nucleotide sequence: TGCAGTGCTAGTGGGACGGGAGCGCGGAATGAGCAGTTCTTC.

This chain links TRBV2 with TRBJ1-5; D is undetermined. CDR3 length: 14 residues. Trimming stripped 6 bases from V and 1 base from J, with 10 bases between. Per the germline V gene, CDR1 is SNHLY and CDR2 is FYNNEI. CDR3 amino acids: CASRETGSNQPQHF. The CDR3 region has the DNA TGTGCCAGCAGGGAAACGGGGAGCAATCAGCCCCAGCATTTT.

This chain connects TRBV14 to TRBJ1-3, with 7 bases identical to TRBD1. Trimming at V came to 6 bases and at J to 0 bases, leaving 2 bases not matched to a gene. The germline V gene encodes CDR1 SGHDN and CDR2 FVKESK. The CDR3 has 14 amino acids. The CDR3 sequence: CASRDRPSGNTIYF. The CDR3 DNA sequence: TGTGCCAGCAGGGACAGGCCCTCTGGAAACACCATATATTTT.

V and J are TRBV11-3 and TRBJ2-1; 10 positions agree with TRBD2. V lost 4 bases, J lost 8 bases, and 5 bases stayed unmatched. This CDR3 has 14 amino acids. The germline gives CDR1 SGHNT, CDR2 YENEEA. DNA of the CDR3: TGTGCCAGCAGCTCTAGCGGGAGTGTGCATGAGCAGTTCTTC. Its translation: CASSSSGSVHEQFF.

In this sample, this clone turned up a few times. V is TRBV7-2 and J is TRBJ2-1, with TRBD2 as a possible D gene (5 bases). Germline V gene lookup returns CDR1 SGHTA and CDR2 FQGNSA. Trimming removed 7 bases at V and 3 bases at J, with 13 bases between. The CDR3 runs to 14 residues. CDR3: CASNPGRFYNEQFF. In DNA form, the CDR3 reads TGTGCCAGCAACCCGGGAAGGTTCTACAATGAGCAGTTCTTC.

The chain carries TRBV19 and TRBJ2-3; TRBD2 is a possible D gene (5 bases). CDR1 is LNHDA and CDR2 is SQIVND in the germline V gene (reference sequence). The CDR3 is 13 residues long. V lost 6 bases to trimming and J lost 8 bases, with 15 bases between them. CDR3 DNA sequence: TGTGCCAGTAGCGACCTGGTGGCGGGTACGCAGTATTTT. It encodes CASSDLVAGTQYF.

For this clone: Other DNA sequences in the same sample also yield this CDR3. The chain carries TRBV7-2 and TRBJ2-7; 8 bases map to TRBD2. This CDR3 is 14 amino acids long. V lost 5 bases to trimming and J lost 4 bases; unmatched junction nucleotides: 7. The germline CDR1 and CDR2 sequences are SGHTA and FQGNSA. The CDR3 nucleotides are TGTGCCAGCAGCCCCCGGGGGGGATCATACGAGCAGTACTTC. Its protein product is CASSPRGGSYEQYF.

About this clone: Other DNA sequences in this sample translate to the same CDR3. The V call is TRBV24-1, the J call TRBJ1-5, with TRBD1 matching 8 bases. The CDR3 length is 13 residues. The germline V gene encodes CDR1 KGHDR and CDR2 SFDVKD. V dropped 7 bases and J dropped 5; count of bases not matched to a gene: 3. CDR3 DNA sequence: TGTGCCACCAGCGACAGGGGAGATCAGCCCCAGCATTTT. Amino acids: CATSDRGDQPQHF.